These 25 T cell receptor beta chains were sequenced from one sample in a study of cytomegalovirus exposure and HLA in healthy donors (dated by TCRdb to about 2017). Library method: the immunoSEQ multiplex PCR assay. For the multiplex PCR, a mixture combining 60 forward primers for TCR Vbeta segments and 13 reverse primers for TCR Jbeta segments was used. TCRdb retrieved this table from immuneACCESS and kept in-frame rearrangements only. Not all clones are present; in checked studies, unresolved V genes account for under half, and no reason is known for the remainder. The sample profile shows about 160,000 clones; under 90% of them were found once. Of the sample, roughly 2.1% is held by the ten largest clones. Sample: PBMCs. These receptors were obtained from a man aged 18 to 30 in good health and CMV-seronegative.

This rearrangement joins TRBV7-9 to TRBJ1-2, with D unclear. Germline assignment: CDR1 SEHNR and CDR2 FQNEAQ (reference sequence). The length of the CDR3 is 14 residues. Trimming took 7 bases from V and 3 from J, leaving 15 bases between them. This chain's CDR3 is CASTTHGVDYGYTF. The DNA of the CDR3 is TGTGCCAGCACCACCCACGGGGTTGACTATGGCTACACCTTC.

The chain joins TRBV7-8 to TRBJ1-4; D perhaps matches TRBD1 (5 bases). The ends were cut back, 5 bases at V and 0 bases at J, with 10 bases in the middle. Looked up from germline, CDR1 is SGHVS and CDR2 is FQNEAQ. The CDR3 consists of 15 residues. CDR3 in DNA: TGTGCCAGCAGCCGCGGGGGAGCAACTAATGAAAAACTGTTTTTT. Translation gives CASSRGGATNEKLFF.

The genes are TRBV5-1 and TRBJ1-1, with D possibly TRBD1 on 6 matching bases. V was pared by 2 bases and J by 3 bases, with 17 bases between. CDR1 is SGHRS, CDR2 YFSETQ, per germline. The CDR3 loop spans 16 amino acids. CDR3 amino acids: CASSLIAARGYTEAFF. Written as DNA, the CDR3 is TGCGCCAGCAGCTTAATCGCCGCTAGGGGGTACACTGAAGCTTTCTTT.

The chain is built from TRBV19 and TRBJ1-2, with 11 bases identical to TRBD1. The V gene end was trimmed by 4 bases and the J gene end by 4 bases; junction bases not matched to a gene: 11. This CDR3 comprises 17 residues. Germline assignment: CDR1 LNHDA and CDR2 SQIVND (reference sequence). Here the CDR3 DNA reads TGTGCCAGTAGTACCTCCGGACAGGGGGCCCTCGTCTATGGCTACACCTTC. Its protein product is CASSTSGQGALVYGYTF. Together with reference TRBV19 and TRBJ1-2, the CDR3 gives the full variable domain: DGGITQSPKYLFRKEGQNVTLSCEQNLNHDAMYWYRQDPGQGLRLIYYSQIVNDFQKGDIAEGYSVSREKKESFPLTVTSAQKNPTAFYLCASSTSGQGALVYGYTFGSGTRLTVV.

The V call is TRBV7-8, the J call TRBJ2-1, with a tentative D call TRBD1 (6 bases). Trimming removed 0 bases from V and 5 bases from J, with 11 bases in between. Germline CDR1 is SGHVS and CDR2 is FQNEAQ. The CDR3 runs 15 residues. As DNA, the CDR3 is TGTGCCAGCAGCTTAGCAGGAACAGGGCACAATGAGCAGTTCTTC. Translated: CASSLAGTGHNEQFF. Based on the CDR3 plus reference TRBV7-8 and TRBJ2-1, the full variable domain is GAGVSQSPRYKVAKRGQDVALRCDPISGHVSLFWYQQALGQGPEFLTYFQNEAQLDKSGLPSDRFFAERPEGSVSTLKIQRTQQEDSAVYLCASSLAGTGHNEQFFGPGTRLTVL.

The rearrangement links TRBV7-6 to TRBJ2-7; 10 nucleotides match TRBD2. Germline trimming cut 1 base from V and 6 bases from J; bases unmatched to any gene: 3. CDR3 length equals 14 residues. The germline CDR1 and CDR2 sequences are SGHVS and FNYEAQ. CDR3 sequence reads: CASSLGLAGAEQYF. CDR3 in DNA: TGTGCCAGCAGCTTAGGCCTAGCGGGAGCCGAGCAGTACTTC.

This chain links TRBV7-2 with TRBJ1-4, with 8 bases matching TRBD1. Germline V gives CDR1 SGHTA, CDR2 FQGNSA. Trimming at V came to 3 bases and at J to 8 bases, leaving 8 bases not matched to a gene. This CDR3 spans 15 amino acids. CDR3 sequence (DNA): TGTGCCAGCAGCTTTACAGGGGGAGTATCCGAAAAACTGTTTTTT. Residues: CASSFTGGVSEKLFF.

The rearrangement joins TRBV6-4 to TRBJ2-3; TRBD2 aligns across 10 bases. CDR1 and CDR2 from the germline V gene are MRHNA and SNTAGT. The CDR3 is 15 amino acids. With V trimmed by 6 bases and J by 2 bases, 5 bases remained unmatched. DNA for the CDR3: TGTGCCAGCAGCCCGACTAGCGGGCACACAGATACGCAGTATTTT. This gives the protein CASSPTSGHTDTQYF.

The chain employs TRBV5-5 and TRBJ1-5; D gene uncertain. Germline CDR1 and CDR2: SGHKS and YYEKEE (reference sequence). This CDR3 has 14 residues. The V end was cut by 4 bases, the J end by 2 bases, with 10 bases between. This CDR3 is CASSPLGGNQPQHF. The CDR3 DNA follows: TGTGCCAGCAGCCCCCTAGGTGGCAATCAGCCCCAGCATTTT.

The V gene is TRBV14, the J gene TRBJ2-6, with 8 bases identical to TRBD1. Trimming cost V 2 bases and J 5 bases; bases outside gene matches: 11. Germline CDR1 and CDR2: SGHDN and FVKESK. CDR3 length equals 18 residues. CDR3 loop: CASSQRVGQGARANVLTF. CDR3 nucleotides: TGTGCCAGCAGCCAAAGGGTTGGACAGGGAGCTAGGGCCAACGTCCTGACTTTC.

This clone was found once. The rearrangement joins TRBV7-9 to TRBJ1-2; D gene ambiguous. Looked up from germline, CDR1 is SEHNR and CDR2 is FQNEAQ (reference sequence). The CDR3 loop spans 13 amino acids. With 5 bases removed from V and 3 bases from J, the gap between germline ends came to 10 bases. The CDR3 region has the DNA TGTGCCAGCAGCCCACTAGGGTACTATGGCTACACCTTC. As protein: CASSPLGYYGYTF. The variable domain in full, completed from reference TRBV7-9 and TRBJ1-2, reads DTGVSQNPRHKITKRGQNVTFRCDPISEHNRLYWYRQTLGQGPEFLTYFQNEAQLEKSRLLSDRFSAERPKGSFSTLEIQRTEQGDSAMYLCASSPLGYYGYTFGSGTRLTVV.

V usage is TRBV28 and J usage is TRBJ1-2; perhaps TRBD1 as D (6 bases). Germline V gene sequence: CDR1 MDHEN, CDR2 SYDVKM. V was trimmed by 10 bases and J by 4 bases, leaving 19 bases between them. The length of the CDR3 is 14 residues. The CDR3 bases are TGTGCCACCAGAGGGGGGGCGTTCGTCTATGGCTACACCTTC. Translation gives CATRGGAFVYGYTF.

J is TRBJ2-7 and V is TRBV6-1; perhaps TRBD2 as D (6 bases). The V end lost 7 bases, the J end lost 1 base, and 11 bases lay between the germline ends. CDR1 MNHNS and CDR2 SASEGT come from the germline V gene. The CDR3 spans 13 residues. The CDR3 region is CASTERGSYEQYF. The CDR3 DNA follows: TGTGCCAGCACCGAACGGGGGTCCTACGAGCAGTACTTC.

The chain recombines TRBV25-1 with TRBJ2-1; 7 nucleotides line up with TRBD2. With V trimmed by 10 bases and J by 4 bases, 10 bases remained unmatched. The length of the CDR3 is 14 residues. Germline V CDR1 and CDR2: MGHDK, SYGVNS. CDR3 in DNA: TGTGCCATTATGGGATCTAGCGGATACAATGAGCAGTTCTTC. Protein product: CAIMGSSGYNEQFF. The full variable domain, in which reference TRBV25-1 and TRBJ2-1 provide the parts outside the CDR3, is EADIYQTPRYLVIGTGKKITLECSQTMGHDKMYWYQQDPGMELHLIHYSYGVNSTEKGDLSSESTVSRIRTEHFPLTLESARPSHTSQYLCAIMGSSGYNEQFFGPGTRLTVL.

The rearrangement joins TRBV5-1 to TRBJ2-3, with a weak D call TRBD1 (5 bases). V lost 0 bases to trimming and J lost 4 bases, with 6 bases between them. Per germline, CDR1 SGHRS and CDR2 YFSETQ. The CDR3 consists of 13 residues. The CDR3 reads CASSLGGADTQYF. The DNA for the CDR3 is TGCGCCAGCAGCTTGGGGGGCGCAGATACGCAGTATTTT.

This clone occurred once. The rearrangement joins TRBV5-1 to TRBJ1-1; TRBD1 might be the D (6 bases). Germline V gene sequence: CDR1 SGHRS, CDR2 YFSETQ. The CDR3 sequence is 14 residues long. V dropped 0 bases and J dropped 5 bases, with 11 bases sitting between them. The CDR3 protein is CASSLGVQGTEAFF. CDR3 bases: TGCGCCAGCAGCTTGGGAGTTCAGGGGACTGAAGCTTTCTTT.

This clone was recorded once. V usage is TRBV4-2 and J usage is TRBJ1-2, with TRBD1 matching over 8 bases. The V gene end was trimmed by 2 bases and the J gene end by 8 bases; junction bases not matched to a gene: 10. Germline V gives CDR1 LGHNA, CDR2 YNFKEQ. The CDR3 sequence is 15 residues long. The CDR3 DNA sequence: TGTGCCAGCAGCCAACTGGACAGGGACGGGGGCGGCTACACCTTC. It codes for CASSQLDRDGGGYTF.

The chain is built from TRBV6-1 and TRBJ2-7; 8 bases line up with TRBD1. Losses at the gene ends were 8 bases for V and 2 bases for J; bases not matched to a gene: 5. The CDR3 is 13 residues long. Per the germline V gene, CDR1 is MNHNS and CDR2 is SASEGT. The CDR3 DNA sequence: TGTGCCAGCGGATGGGACAGGCCCTACGAGCAGTACTTC. Its translation is CASGWDRPYEQYF.

CDR3 region: CASSLLAGGRYNEQFF. As DNA, the CDR3 is TGTGCCAGCAGCTTACTAGCGGGGGGGAGATACAATGAGCAGTTCTTC. The chain links TRBV5-8 to TRBJ2-1; 13 bases align to TRBD2. CDR3 length: 16 residues. Looked up from germline, CDR1 is SGHTS and CDR2 is YDEGEE. V lost 2 bases to trimming and J lost 4 bases; unmatched junction nucleotides: 3.

This clone occurred once. J is TRBJ2-1 and V is TRBV27; TRBD2 agrees at 8 bases. The CDR3 contains 15 residues. From germline, CDR1 is MNHEY and CDR2 SMNVEV (reference sequence). Germline trimming cut 3 bases from V and 2 bases from J; bases unmatched to any gene: 3. In DNA form, the CDR3 reads TGTGCCAGCAGTTTTTCGGGGGGGGCCTACAATGAGCAGTTCTTC. This sequence encodes CASSFSGGAYNEQFF.

The CDR3 loop reads CASSPGGTNTGELFF. The CDR3 nucleotides read TGTGCCAGCAGCCCCGGAGGAACGAACACCGGGGAGCTGTTTTTT. The chain combines TRBV9 with TRBJ2-2; TRBD2 might be the D (5 bases). Germline assignment: CDR1 SGDLS and CDR2 YYNGEE. Trimming shortened V by 4 bases and J by 0 bases, and 10 bases separated the two germline ends. The CDR3 runs 15 residues.

The chain is built from TRBV7-2 and TRBJ2-5; TRBD2 matches at 14 bases. The J call may be mistaken, given a closer DNA end match to TRBJ2-7. This CDR3 is 16 amino acids long. CDR1 SGHTA and CDR2 FQGNSA come from the germline V gene. CDR3 residues: CASSPTGTSGSYEQYF. The CDR3 region has the DNA TGTGCCAGCAGCCCAACCGGGACTAGCGGGAGCTACGAGCAGTACTTC.

This clone has a single count. The chain combines TRBV7-9 with TRBJ2-5; TRBD2 agrees at 10 bases. CDR1 is SEHNR, CDR2 FQNEAQ, per germline (reference sequence). The length of the CDR3 is 17 residues. Trimming cost V 3 bases and J 3 bases; bases outside gene matches: 10. For the CDR3, the DNA is TGTGCCAGCAGCTTTTTATCGAGCGGGGGGGCTGAAGAGACCCAGTACTTC. Its translation is CASSFLSSGGAEETQYF.

The chain is built from TRBV29-1 and TRBJ2-6; TRBD1 matches at 7 bases. V was pared by 2 bases and J by 3 bases, with 7 bases of the junction left unmatched. CDR1 and CDR2 from the germline V gene are SQVTM and ANQGSEA. This CDR3 comprises 16 residues. CDR3 DNA sequence: TGCAGCGTTGAATGGCAGGGGGAAGGTGGGGCCAACGTCCTGACTTTC. Encoded protein: CSVEWQGEGGANVLTF.

The chain joins TRBV28 to TRBJ1-5, with D perhaps TRBD1 (5 bases). The CDR3 loop spans 14 amino acids. V was cut by 7 bases and J by 8 bases, with 18 bases left in between. From germline, CDR1 is MDHEN and CDR2 SYDVKM. This CDR3 is CASTLLGGSKPQHF. CDR3 bases: TGTGCCAGCACTCTCCTCGGGGGGAGTAAGCCCCAGCATTTT.